Sequencing of this T cell receptor (beta chain) was carried out in a study of Ad26.COV2.S vaccination and SARS-CoV-2 variants. A remark on this clone: Its antigen is currently unknown.

Per the germline V gene, CDR1 is SGHVS and CDR2 is FNYEAQ. This CDR3 region has 15 residues. Trimming removed 1 base at V and 7 bases at J, with 15 bases between. TCRdb keeps only in-frame clones here, not all; method: immunoSEQ multiplex PCR. Found here are roughly 140,000 clones, 86% of them singletons; the top ten hold 4% to 6%. Study-level results: People who got the vaccine had more spike-specific TCR breadth than people who got placebo.

The origin of this receptor is a human donor who had recovered from COVID-19. The specimen was peripheral blood, collected after recovery from COVID-19. This chain connects TRBV7-6 to TRBJ2-3; TRBD2 is a possible D gene (7 bases). CDR3 amino acids: CASSLGPEGGHTQYF. For the CDR3, the DNA is TGTGCCAGCAGCTTAGGGCCGGAGGGGGGGCATACGCAGTATTTT. Based on the CDR3 plus reference TRBV7-6 and TRBJ2-3, the full variable domain is GAGVSQSPRYKVTKRGQDVALRCDPISGHVSLYWYRQALGQGPEFLTYFNYEAQQDKSGLPNDRFSAERPEGSISTLTIQRTEQRDSAMYRCASSLGPEGGHTQYFGPGTRLTVL.